This T cell receptor beta chain came from a study of T cell repertoires in ileal Crohn's disease. Whole-study results and caveats: Clonality above 26.8% at surgery always came with endoscopic recurrence. The median delay to postoperative endoscopy was approximately 6.9 months.

Notes on this clone: Its antigen remains unidentified.

TCRB immunosequencing input was roughly 530 nanograms of biopsy DNA per sample. The protocol was immunoSEQ multiplex PCR, while the TCRdb copy is restricted to in-frame clones and leaves out a portion. Seen here are around 13,000 clones, roughly 78% observed once, and the top ten hold about 4.4%. With 7 bases removed from V and 6 bases from J, the gap between germline ends came to 15 bases. Germline CDR1 KGHSH, CDR2 LQKENI. This CDR3 has 13 residues. Time point of the sample: neoterminal ileum biopsy at postoperative endoscopy, about 6 months after surgery. The sequence came from an adult with Crohn's disease. Sequencing input: ileal tissue. V and J are TRBV18 and TRBJ1-2; D not resolved. CDR3 amino acids: CASFNGGSDGYTF. The CDR3 DNA reads as TGTGCCAGCTTCAACGGAGGGTCGGATGGCTACACCTTC.